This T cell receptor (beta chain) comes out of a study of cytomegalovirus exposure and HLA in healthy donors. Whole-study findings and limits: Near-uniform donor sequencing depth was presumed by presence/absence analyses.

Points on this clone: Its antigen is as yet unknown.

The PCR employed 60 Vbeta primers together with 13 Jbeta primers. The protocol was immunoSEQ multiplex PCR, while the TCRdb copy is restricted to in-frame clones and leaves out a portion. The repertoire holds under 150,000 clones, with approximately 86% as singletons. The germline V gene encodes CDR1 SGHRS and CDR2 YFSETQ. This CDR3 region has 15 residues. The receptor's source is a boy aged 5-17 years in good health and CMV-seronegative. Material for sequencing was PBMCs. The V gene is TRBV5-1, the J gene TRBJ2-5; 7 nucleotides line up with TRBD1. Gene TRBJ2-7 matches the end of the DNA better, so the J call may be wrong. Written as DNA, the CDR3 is TGCGCCAGCAGCTCTTCGGGACAGACCATCTACGAGCAGTACTTC. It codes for CASSSSGQTIYEQYF.